These 26 T cell receptor beta chains were all obtained from the same sample, sequenced in a study of T cell responses to AZD1222 COVID-19 vaccine. Assay: immunoSEQ multiplex PCR; the TCRdb copy retains only in-frame clones and omits some. The table shows about 75,000 clones, with about 87% occurring only once. This sample comprised peripheral blood, obtained 28 days after the second dose of the MenACWY control vaccine. Receptors originate from an adult who received the MenACWY meningococcal vaccine as a control.

The chain recombines TRBV5-1 with TRBJ1-1; D possibly corresponds to TRBD1 (6 bases). The CDR3 runs to 14 residues. Between the trimmed V and J ends, which lost 4 bases and 1 base, there was a span of 11 bases. Germline lookup yields CDR1 SGHRS and CDR2 YFSETQ. CDR3 loop: CASSKLQGNTEAFF. Written as DNA, the CDR3 is TGCGCCAGCAGCAAACTACAGGGGAACACTGAAGCTTTCTTT.

The rearrangement uses TRBV28 and TRBJ2-7; D possibly uses TRBD1 or TRBD2 (5 bases each). The CDR3 has 13 residues. Trimming left V 5 bases short and J 2 bases short, with 10 bases between. From germline, CDR1 is MDHEN and CDR2 SYDVKM. As DNA, the CDR3 is TGTGCCAGCAGTAGGGACGGTCCCTACGAGCAGTACTTC. Translating it yields CASSRDGPYEQYF.

The V gene is TRBV6-5, the J gene TRBJ1-2; tentatively, D is TRBD1 (5 bases). Germline CDR1 and CDR2: MNHEY and SVGAGI. With 2 bases removed from V and 2 bases from J, the gap between germline ends came to 12 bases. The CDR3 has 15 amino acids. CDR3 residues: CASSYGTGPNYGYTF. The CDR3 DNA follows: TGTGCCAGCAGTTACGGCACAGGCCCCAACTATGGCTACACCTTC.

The CDR3, as DNA: TGTGCCTGGGGACAGGGGGCCAACACTGAAGCTTTCTTT. This gives the protein CAWGQGANTEAFF. The chain has TRBV30 and TRBJ1-1; 11 nucleotides match TRBD1. Germline loops: CDR1 GTSNPN, CDR2 SVGIG (reference sequence). The CDR3 is 13 amino acids. Germline trimming cut 5 bases from V and 2 bases from J; bases unmatched to any gene: 1.

This clone has only one observation. The chain joins TRBV6-5 to TRBJ2-1; the match to TRBD1 covers 11 bases. Germline CDR1 reads MNHEY; CDR2 reads SVGAGI. The CDR3 runs to 15 residues. Trimming at V came to 6 bases and at J to 0 bases, leaving 1 base not matched to a gene. The DNA for the CDR3 is TGTGCCAGCAGGGGACAGGGGGTCTCCTACAATGAGCAGTTCTTC. This translates into CASRGQGVSYNEQFF.

The chain couples TRBV28 to TRBJ1-1; 9 bases map to TRBD1. Germline V CDR1 and CDR2: MDHEN, SYDVKM. The CDR3 has 14 residues. The V and J ends lost 10 bases and 4 bases, in that order; junction bases with no gene match: 10. The CDR3 nucleotides are TGTGCCACCCAAACAGGGGGCCGGAGCACTGAAGCTTTCTTT. This encodes CATQTGGRSTEAFF.

CDR3 protein: CASSRTGENYGYTF. The CDR3 DNA reads TGTGCCAGTAGTAGGACAGGGGAAAACTATGGCTACACCTTC. The rearrangement joins TRBV19 to TRBJ1-2; TRBD1 agrees at 9 bases. The CDR3 totals 14 residues. With V trimmed by 4 bases and J by 2 bases, 2 bases remained unmatched. Germline CDR1 is LNHDA and CDR2 is SQIVND (reference sequence).

CDR3 amino acids: CASSPGGSVSDTEAFF. CDR3 in DNA: TGTGCCAGCAGCCCCGGGGGGTCCGTGTCGGACACTGAAGCTTTCTTT. This rearrangement joins TRBV5-4 to TRBJ1-1; a possible D gene is TRBD1 (5 bases). In germline, CDR1 is SGHNT, CDR2 YYREEE (reference sequence). There are 16 residues in the CDR3. V gave up 4 bases and J gave up 3 bases, with 19 bases separating them.

The chain has TRBV19 and TRBJ2-7; 9 bases are shared with TRBD1. Trimming took 3 bases from V and 2 from J; bases not matched to a gene: 5. Germline V gene data show CDR1 as LNHDA and CDR2 as SQIVND (reference sequence). The CDR3 is 15 residues long. CDR3 bases: TGTGCCAGTAGTATGGAGGGACAGGGAACCTACGAGCAGTACTTC. The encoded protein is CASSMEGQGTYEQYF.

The CDR3 region is CASSRAPGGYEQYF. CDR3 bases: TGCGCCAGCAGCCGAGCGCCAGGCGGGTACGAGCAGTACTTC. The V gene is TRBV4-3, the J gene TRBJ2-7; tentative D call: TRBD2 (5 bases). From germline, CDR1 is LGHNA and CDR2 YSLEER. CDR3 size: 14 residues. V shed 4 bases and J shed 4 bases, with 14 bases lying between them.

V gene TRBV19 combines with J gene TRBJ1-1, with a weak D call TRBD1 (5 bases). Germline assignment: CDR1 LNHDA and CDR2 SQIVND (reference sequence). The CDR3 loop spans 15 amino acids. Trimming took off 3 bases at V and 4 bases at J, with 15 bases between the two ends. CDR3 sequence (DNA): TGTGCCAGTAGTATTTCAGGGTCGGGTGTCACTGAAGCTTTCTTT. Translating it yields CASSISGSGVTEAFF.

J is TRBJ1-2 and V is TRBV6-5, with TRBD1 matching 7 bases. CDR1 and CDR2 (germline): MNHEY, SVGAGI. The V gene end was trimmed by 5 bases and the J gene end by 6 bases; junction bases not matched to a gene: 9. CDR3 size: 14 residues. CDR3 amino acids: CASSRQGMLDGYTF. The CDR3 DNA reads TGTGCCAGCAGTCGACAGGGAATGTTGGATGGCTACACCTTC.

The CDR3 DNA is TGTGCCAGCAGGTCACTAGCGGGGTGTTCCGGGGGTACAGATACGCAGTATTTT. It yields the protein CASRSLAGCSGGTDTQYF. This chain connects TRBV21-1 to TRBJ2-3; the table's TRBD2 call for D was not verified on the DNA. TRBV21-1 is marked as a pseudogene. The CDR3 totals 18 residues.

The genes are TRBV6-1 and TRBJ1-2; TRBD1 might be the D (5 bases). Germline-derived CDR1 and CDR2 are MNHNS and SASEGT. CDR3 length: 13 amino acids. The V and J ends lost 3 bases and 4 bases respectively, with 9 bases between them. The CDR3 protein is CASSETATYGYTF. CDR3 in DNA: TGTGCCAGCAGTGAGACAGCAACCTATGGCTACACCTTC.

This chain connects TRBV7-2 to TRBJ1-1, with 10 bases matching TRBD1. The CDR3 contains 15 residues. Trimming removed 0 bases from V and 8 bases from J; junction bases left unmatched: 6. The germline CDR1 and CDR2 sequences are SGHTA and FQGNSA. Here the CDR3 DNA reads TGTGCCAGCAGCTTAGCCGCGGGACAGGGGATGGAAGCTTTCTTT. It encodes CASSLAAGQGMEAFF.

The chain combines TRBV9 with TRBJ1-1, with a weak D call TRBD1 (6 bases). V was pared by 4 bases and J by 0 bases, with 13 bases between. This CDR3 has 15 amino acids. Germline V CDR1 and CDR2: SGDLS, YYNGEE. CDR3 region: CASSPRGLMNTEAFF. CDR3 nucleotides: TGTGCCAGCAGCCCCCGGGGGCTAATGAACACTGAAGCTTTCTTT. The complete variable domain, with remaining parts taken from reference TRBV9 and TRBJ1-1, reads DSGVTQTPKHLITATGQRVTLRCSPRSGDLSVYWYQQSLDQGLQFLIQYYNGEERAKGNILERFSAQQFPDLHSELNLSSLELGDSALYFCASSPRGLMNTEAFFGQGTRLTVV.

This clone was counted a single time. The chain joins TRBV28 to TRBJ1-6, with TRBD1 as a possible D gene (5 bases). The CDR3 is 15 residues long. Trimming pared 5 bases from V and 11 bases from J, leaving 19 bases between. Germline V CDR1 and CDR2: MDHEN, SYDVKM. The CDR3 region has the DNA TGTGCCAGCAGTCGGACGTGGGGCGCCGGGACACCCCTCCACTTT. This gives the protein CASSRTWGAGTPLHF.

This chain connects TRBV6-4 to TRBJ2-1; TRBD2 matches at 10 bases. Germline loops: CDR1 MRHNA, CDR2 SNTAGT. The CDR3 consists of 15 residues. Germline trimming cut 6 bases from V and 7 bases from J; bases unmatched to any gene: 9. The CDR3 loop reads CASRLAGSSRNEQFF. The CDR3 bases are TGTGCCAGCAGACTAGCGGGGAGCTCTCGGAATGAGCAGTTCTTC.

V and J are TRBV30 and TRBJ2-7; weak D call: TRBD2 (7 bases). V was trimmed by 4 bases and J by 6 bases, leaving 22 bases between them. The germline V gene has CDR1 GTSNPN and CDR2 SVGIG (reference sequence). CDR3 length: 15 residues. As DNA, the CDR3 is TGTGCCTGGAAGAGGGGGGGCAGCCCAGCCGGCGAGCAGTACTTC. Translating it yields CAWKRGGSPAGEQYF.

V and J are TRBV9 and TRBJ1-1; D unclear. V lost 0 bases, J lost 11 bases, and 8 bases lay in between. From germline, CDR1 is SGDLS and CDR2 YYNGEE. The CDR3 length is 11 residues. The CDR3 here is CASSVAERAFF. As DNA, the CDR3 is TGTGCCAGCAGCGTAGCCGAACGGGCTTTCTTT.

The chain carries TRBV7-2 and TRBJ2-7, with 11 nucleotides matching TRBD1. Germline lookup yields CDR1 SGHTA and CDR2 FQGNSA. CDR3 length: 15 residues. Trimming removed 2 bases from V and 2 bases from J; junction bases left unmatched: 2. The CDR3 DNA follows: TGTGCCAGCAGCTTAATGGGACAGGGGGCCTACGAGCAGTACTTC. The encoded protein is CASSLMGQGAYEQYF.

In this sample, this clone turned up once. This chain links TRBV3-1 (or the pseudogene TRBV3-2) with TRBJ1-2, with a tentative D call TRBD1 (6 bases). Germline CDR1 reads LGHDT; CDR2 reads YNNKEL (reference sequence). V was shortened by 0 bases and J by 7 bases, with 18 bases between the two germline ends. There are 16 residues in the CDR3. The chain's CDR3 is CASSQDRRGFGSGYTF. In DNA, the CDR3 is TGTGCCAGCAGCCAAGATCGGAGGGGGTTTGGGAGTGGCTACACCTTC.

The chain carries TRBV19 and TRBJ1-2, with D possibly matching TRBD1 (5 bases). Between the trimmed V and J ends, which lost 9 bases and 8 bases, there was a span of 19 bases. CDR3 length: 13 residues. CDR1 and CDR2 from the germline V gene are LNHDA and SQIVND (reference sequence). The CDR3 nucleotides read TGTGCCAGCAGGGACTCCGACCTCGTCGGCTACACCTTC. Its protein is CASRDSDLVGYTF.

The V call is TRBV12-3 or TRBV12-4, the J call TRBJ1-5; D gene uncertain. The CDR3 spans 12 residues. The V and J ends lost 6 bases and 9 bases respectively, with 12 bases between them. CDR3 residues: CASSLSRGPQHF. CDR3 coding DNA: TGTGCCAGCAGCCTTTCCCGGGGGCCCCAGCATTTT.

The V gene is TRBV6-5, the J gene TRBJ2-3; TRBD1 aligns across 8 bases. CDR3 size: 15 residues. CDR1 and CDR2 (germline): MNHEY, SVGAGI. V dropped 4 bases and J dropped 1; count of bases not matched to a gene: 4. The CDR3: CASSSWTGRTDTQYF. CDR3 in DNA: TGTGCCAGCAGTTCCTGGACAGGGCGCACAGATACGCAGTATTTT.

The chain carries TRBV27 and TRBJ1-6, with D possibly matching TRBD1 (5 bases). The CDR3 sequence is 12 residues long. V was clipped by 4 bases and J by 15 bases, with 13 bases between them. CDR1 and CDR2 from the germline V gene are MNHEY and SMNVEV (reference sequence). The CDR3, as DNA: TGTGCCAGCAGTTCCGGGGACGAGCACCTCCACTTT. Protein sequence: CASSSGDEHLHF.